Listed below are T cell receptor beta chains from one sample, sequenced in a study of identical twins. TCRdb reanalysed the 5' RACE reads using MiXCR and keeps one entry per CDR3 protein. The sample lists around 550,000 distinct CDR3 sequences, 12% to 15% occurring once. This sample was also put to use in a study of yellow fever vaccine responses in identical twins.

The specimen was CD4+ T cells sorted from blood. The receptors originated from a woman aged 18-30 years in good health. The CDR3 runs from the conserved cysteine through the conserved F or W. A D gene is named only where the DNA matches it firmly.

V,D,J,CDR3
TRBV3-1,TRBD1,TRBJ2-5,CASSQGDRQETQYF
TRBV10-2,NA,TRBJ1-1,CASSGRGPVAEAFF
TRBV29-1,NA,TRBJ2-1,CSVRQGHNEQFF
TRBV5-1,NA,TRBJ2-1,CASSSDSFSYNEQFF
TRBV5-1,NA,TRBJ1-2,CASSLSSIPVYGYTF
TRBV18,TRBD1,TRBJ2-1,CASSPTGGLFPYNEQFF
TRBV10-3,TRBD1,TRBJ2-3,CAKATGVADTQYF
TRBV12-3/TRBV12-4,TRBD1,TRBJ2-5,CASRRPGGETQYF
TRBV3-1,NA,TRBJ2-1,CASSQDWRGDEQFF
TRBV7-7,NA,TRBJ2-5,CASSLGLSRGGETQYF
TRBV24-1,TRBD2,TRBJ2-1,CATSDPGLAGGRWQFF
TRBV20-1,TRBD1,TRBJ2-7,CSGQGQGGYYEQYF
TRBV21-1,NA,TRBJ1-4,CASGGETNEKLFF
TRBV5-1,NA,TRBJ2-7,CASSPEGGRPYEQYF
TRBV6-1,NA,TRBJ2-7,CASSQEGATYEQYF
TRBV5-1,TRBD2,TRBJ2-1,CASSAGLAGGVEQFF
TRBV28,NA,TRBJ2-7,CASGRLARYEQYF
TRBV28,TRBD2,TRBJ2-7,CASRLPGLASYEQYF
TRBV29-1,NA,TRBJ2-3,CGAESATQYF
TRBV2,TRBD1,TRBJ2-1,CASEGTDLAASYNEQFF
TRBV14,NA,TRBJ2-2,CASSPWTVNTGELFF
TRBV6-5,NA,TRBJ1-5,CASSYSKGGSNQPQHF
TRBV7-2,NA,TRBJ1-2,CASSLTGLDYGYTF
TRBV28,NA,TRBJ2-1,CASSYPRVSASSYNEQFF
TRBV19,NA,TRBJ2-1,CASSVDQLAYNEQFF
TRBV5-8,TRBD2,TRBJ2-1,CASSGGAGGRNNEQFF
TRBV5-1,TRBD1,TRBJ1-1,CASSSRTGGEGAFF
TRBV6-5,NA,TRBJ2-1,CASSSGASEQFF
TRBV6-4,NA,TRBJ2-3,CASSGRYTDTQYF
TRBV6-1,NA,TRBJ1-1,CASSEREMNTEAFF
TRBV6-5,TRBD1,TRBJ2-1,CASSYPGQASNEQFF
TRBV3-1,NA,TRBJ1-3,CASSLLKSGNTIYF
TRBV24-1,NA,TRBJ2-1,CATSDSGTYNEQFF
TRBV4-1,NA,TRBJ1-6,CASSQDTAYNSPLHF
TRBV7-6,TRBD2,TRBJ2-5,CASSRELGGRQETQYF
TRBV5-1,NA,TRBJ2-2,CASSLGPEGAGELFF
TRBV12-3/TRBV12-4,NA,TRBJ2-7,CASSLPGVGSHEQYF
TRBV19,TRBD1,TRBJ2-7,CASGDGTGGHYEQYF
TRBV3-1,TRBD2,TRBJ2-1,CASSQDVAGGFAYNEQFF
TRBV13,NA,TRBJ2-7,CASSLGSAGYEQYF
TRBV12-3/TRBV12-4,NA,TRBJ1-6,CASSLSDTRLLHF
TRBV19,TRBD1,TRBJ2-1,CASSDLGRTGSEQFF
TRBV5-5,NA,TRBJ2-5,CASSLVVGIETQYF
TRBV29-1,TRBD2,TRBJ2-1,CSVKRGSSYNEQFF
TRBV9,NA,TRBJ2-1,CASSVGATLANEQFF
TRBV5-1,NA,TRBJ2-2,CASSEQGDEVGGELFF
TRBV12-3/TRBV12-4,NA,TRBJ1-2,CASSLGVGYNYGYTF
TRBV7-8,NA,TRBJ2-1,CASSLRGILSEQFF
TRBV3-1,TRBD1,TRBJ1-3,CASNQGDFSGNTIYF
TRBV6-1,TRBD2,TRBJ2-1,CASYRGGPLNEQFF
TRBV5-1,NA,TRBJ1-3,CASSEDGRGNTIYF
TRBV5-8,NA,TRBJ2-1,CASSRTVIALGNEQFF
TRBV5-6,NA,TRBJ1-5,CASTSSRTAGNQPQHF
TRBV27,NA,TRBJ1-5,CASRGRGAQPQHF
TRBV29-1,NA,TRBJ2-1,CSVGGGDGSSYNEQFF
TRBV6-1,NA,TRBJ2-2,CASSEGRGNTGELFF